One sample yielded the 21 T cell receptor beta chains listed below, sequenced in a study of T cells in narcolepsy. Assay used: immunoSEQ multiplex PCR; TCRdb lists only in-frame clones, some missing. The sample has 25,000 or so clones, more than 75% seen once. Sample: CD45RA- memory CD4+ T cells from PBMCs. Source of these receptors: a human donor with narcolepsy.

In its sample, this clone was seen once. The rearrangement joins TRBV11-2 to TRBJ2-7; TRBD2 might be the D (6 bases). The CDR3 has 14 residues. CDR1 and CDR2 (germline): SGHAT, FQNNGV. Trimming took 5 bases from V and 3 from J, leaving 14 bases between them. The CDR3 DNA reads as TGTGCCAGCAGCGAGGGACTGACCCGCTACGAGCAGTACTTC. This sequence encodes CASSEGLTRYEQYF.

V is TRBV5-1 and J is TRBJ2-7; D gene unclear. Germline lookup yields CDR1 SGHRS and CDR2 YFSETQ. The CDR3 is 11 residues long. V gave up 4 bases and J gave up 7 bases, with 9 bases separating them. CDR3 DNA: TGCGCCAGCAGCCGCGACACTGAGCAGTACTTC. This translates into CASSRDTEQYF.

V usage is TRBV6-1 and J usage is TRBJ1-2; 8 positions agree with TRBD1. Germline CDR1 MNHNS, CDR2 SASEGT. CDR3 length: 15 residues. After removal of 8 bases from V and 2 bases from J, the junction contained 10 bases not matched to a gene. DNA of the CDR3: TGTGCCAGCGCCGAACAGGGGGGAGTGAACTATGGCTACACCTTC. Translated: CASAEQGGVNYGYTF.

The chain links TRBV19 to TRBJ1-2, with TRBD1 as a possible D gene (6 bases). The CDR3 has 14 amino acids. The V and J ends lost 2 bases and 4 bases respectively, with 11 bases between them. Germline CDR1 is LNHDA and CDR2 is SQIVND (reference sequence). The CDR3 protein is CASSIQGSTYGYTF. The CDR3 DNA reads as TGTGCCAGTAGTATACAGGGGTCCACCTATGGCTACACCTTC. The full variable domain, in which reference TRBV19 and TRBJ1-2 provide the parts outside the CDR3, is DGGITQSPKYLFRKEGQNVTLSCEQNLNHDAMYWYRQDPGQGLRLIYYSQIVNDFQKGDIAEGYSVSREKKESFPLTVTSAQKNPTAFYLCASSIQGSTYGYTFGSGTRLTVV.

This clone was picked up one time. The chain is built from TRBV9 and TRBJ1-2, with TRBD1 identical over 9 bases. The junction had 16 bases not matched to a gene; V was cut back by 3 bases and J by 7 bases. Germline lookup yields CDR1 SGDLS and CDR2 YYNGEE. The CDR3 runs 17 residues. The CDR3 loop reads CASSGWTGALRLGGYTF. The CDR3 bases are TGTGCCAGCAGCGGCTGGACAGGGGCTTTAAGGTTAGGTGGCTACACCTTC. The full variable domain, with the rest looked up from reference TRBV9 and TRBJ1-2, is DSGVTQTPKHLITATGQRVTLRCSPRSGDLSVYWYQQSLDQGLQFLIQYYNGEERAKGNILERFSAQQFPDLHSELNLSSLELGDSALYFCASSGWTGALRLGGYTFGSGTRLTVV.

A word on this clone: This sample also contains other DNA sequences that code for the same CDR3. The CDR3 spells CASSSLTGGQETQYF. CDR3 bases: TGTGCCAGCAGTTCCTTGACAGGGGGGCAGGAGACCCAGTACTTC. This chain uses TRBV28 with TRBJ2-5; 9 bases map to TRBD1. Germline CDR1 is MDHEN and CDR2 is SYDVKM. The CDR3 sequence is 15 residues long. Trimming at V came to 4 bases and at J to 5 bases, leaving 8 bases not matched to a gene.

The chain links TRBV6-5 to TRBJ1-4, with D tentatively TRBD1 (5 bases). The V end was cut by 6 bases, the J end by 3 bases, with 14 bases between. CDR3 length equals 15 residues. Looked up from germline, CDR1 is MNHEY and CDR2 is SVGAGI. This chain's CDR3 is CASSLRRAANEKLFF. For the CDR3, the DNA is TGTGCCAGCAGCCTACGCAGGGCGGCTAATGAAAAACTGTTTTTT.

This clone was seen only a few times. J is TRBJ1-1 and V is TRBV19, with D unclear. The CDR3 totals 13 residues. Germline-derived CDR1 and CDR2 are LNHDA and SQIVND (reference sequence). V was shortened by 8 bases and J by 0 bases, with 10 bases between the two germline ends. The chain's CDR3 is CASGKSMNTEAFF. The CDR3 DNA reads TGTGCCAGTGGTAAGTCCATGAACACTGAAGCTTTCTTT.

The chain couples TRBV9 to TRBJ2-7; 11 bases are shared with TRBD1. The CDR3 runs 15 residues. CDR1 is SGDLS and CDR2 is YYNGEE in the germline V gene. J was trimmed by 2 bases and V by 2 bases; bases with no gene match: 3. The CDR3: CASSVGQGATYEQYF. The CDR3 DNA reads TGTGCCAGCAGCGTCGGACAGGGGGCTACCTACGAGCAGTACTTC.

The chain employs TRBV15 and TRBJ2-2, with D perhaps matching TRBD2 (5 bases). Germline V gene sequence: CDR1 LNHNV, CDR2 YYDKDF (reference sequence). CDR3 size: 13 residues. Trimming took off 6 bases at V and 7 bases at J, with 12 bases between the two ends. The CDR3 nucleotides read TGTGCCACCAGGGGTGAGGGTCACGGGGAGCTGTTTTTT. Its protein is CATRGEGHGELFF.

The chain has TRBV6-5 and TRBJ1-1; the D gene is possibly TRBD1 (5 bases). Germline loops: CDR1 MNHEY, CDR2 SVGAGI. The CDR3 sequence is 13 residues long. Trimming left V 10 bases short and J 2 bases short, with 14 bases between. The CDR3 DNA is TGTGCCACCCGAGGGACGGATAACACTGAAGCTTTCTTT. It encodes CATRGTDNTEAFF.

The chain couples TRBV29-1 to TRBJ1-4, with D possibly TRBD1 on 5 matching bases. Germline lookup yields CDR1 SQVTM and CDR2 ANQGSEA. The V end was cut by 3 bases, the J end by 5 bases, with 10 bases between. The CDR3 loop spans 13 amino acids. The CDR3 bases are TGCAGCGTTGACGGAGGGGCGAATGAAAAACTGTTTTTT. Encoded protein: CSVDGGANEKLFF.

CDR3 nucleotide sequence: TGTGCCTGGAGTTTCGGGGAAAGCAATCAGCCCCAGCATTTT. Translation: CAWSFGESNQPQHF. The chain recombines TRBV30 with TRBJ1-5; D is unclear. The germline CDR1 and CDR2 sequences are GTSNPN and SVGIG (reference sequence). The CDR3 covers 14 residues. Trimming pared 2 bases from V and 1 base from J, leaving 9 bases between.

The chain joins TRBV6-5 to TRBJ2-3; 14 nucleotides agree with TRBD2. CDR3 length: 15 amino acids. Trimming cost V 6 bases and J 7 bases; bases outside gene matches: 6. The germline V gene has CDR1 MNHEY and CDR2 SVGAGI. For the CDR3, the DNA is TGTGCCAGCAGCCGACTAGCGGGGGGGCCGAATACGCAGTATTTT. It yields the protein CASSRLAGGPNTQYF.

The rearrangement joins TRBV19 to TRBJ2-7, with unresolved D. With 2 bases removed from V and 4 bases from J, the gap between germline ends came to 15 bases. Per the germline V gene, CDR1 is LNHDA and CDR2 is SQIVND (reference sequence). CDR3 length: 15 residues. The CDR3 DNA reads TGTGCCAGTAGTATATCGCACAGTGGAAGATACGAGCAGTACTTC. Translation gives CASSISHSGRYEQYF.

The CDR3, as DNA: TGTGCCAGCAGCTTAGTTGATGGGTTTTACGGACAGGGGAGGAATGAGCAGTTCTTC. It encodes CASSLVDGFYGQGRNEQFF. The chain links TRBV7-9 to TRBJ2-1, with 9 bases matching TRBD1. V shed 1 base and J 7 bases; nucleotides not matched to a gene: 17. The CDR3 contains 19 residues. Germline-derived CDR1 and CDR2 are SEHNR and FQNEAQ (reference sequence).

The rearrangement joins TRBV7-9 to TRBJ1-6; tentatively, D is TRBD1 (6 bases). Looked up from germline, CDR1 is SEHNR and CDR2 is FQNEAQ (reference sequence). The CDR3 is made up of 15 amino acids. V dropped 1 base and J dropped 7 bases, with 11 bases sitting between them. The CDR3 nucleotides are TGTGCCAGCAGCTTAGACACGCAGGGGAATTCACCCCTCCACTTT. Translation gives CASSLDTQGNSPLHF.

This chain connects TRBV4-2 to TRBJ2-7; maybe TRBD1 (6 bases). This CDR3 has 14 residues. Trimming removed 4 bases from V and 4 bases from J, with 14 bases in between. The germline gives CDR1 LGHNA, CDR2 YNFKEQ. CDR3 sequence reads: CASSPRDKPYEQYF. The CDR3 DNA reads TGTGCCAGCAGCCCCCGGGACAAACCGTACGAGCAGTACTTC.

The V gene is TRBV7-9, the J gene TRBJ2-7; a possible D gene is TRBD2 (5 bases). Germline V gives CDR1 SEHNR, CDR2 FQNEAQ (reference sequence). The V end lost 5 bases, the J end lost 2 bases, and 13 bases lay between the germline ends. This CDR3 is built from 14 residues. The CDR3 protein is CASSPSLATYEQYF. As DNA, the CDR3 is TGTGCCAGCAGCCCTTCTCTAGCTACCTACGAGCAGTACTTC. Looking up the rest from reference TRBV7-9 and TRBJ2-7 gives the full variable domain: DTGVSQNPRHKITKRGQNVTFRCDPISEHNRLYWYRQTLGQGPEFLTYFQNEAQLEKSRLLSDRFSAERPKGSFSTLEIQRTEQGDSAMYLCASSPSLATYEQYFGPGTRLTVT.

The J gene is TRBJ2-5, the V gene TRBV6-5; no clear D gene. The V and J ends lost 3 bases and 0 bases respectively, with 5 bases between them. The CDR3 contains 13 residues. Germline V lookup: CDR1 MNHEY, CDR2 SVGAGI. CDR3 nucleotides: TGTGCCAGCAGTTATCTAGACCAAGAGACCCAGTACTTC. This sequence encodes CASSYLDQETQYF.

The CDR3 DNA reads as TGTGCCAGCAGCCGTACCGGGAACCCCTCCTCTGGAAACACCATATATTTT. Amino acid sequence: CASSRTGNPSSGNTIYF. This chain connects TRBV7-9 to TRBJ1-3, with D unclear. The V end was cut by 5 bases, the J end by 0 bases, with 17 bases between. The CDR3 loop spans 17 amino acids. The V gene's germline CDR1 is SEHNR and CDR2 FQNEAQ (reference sequence).